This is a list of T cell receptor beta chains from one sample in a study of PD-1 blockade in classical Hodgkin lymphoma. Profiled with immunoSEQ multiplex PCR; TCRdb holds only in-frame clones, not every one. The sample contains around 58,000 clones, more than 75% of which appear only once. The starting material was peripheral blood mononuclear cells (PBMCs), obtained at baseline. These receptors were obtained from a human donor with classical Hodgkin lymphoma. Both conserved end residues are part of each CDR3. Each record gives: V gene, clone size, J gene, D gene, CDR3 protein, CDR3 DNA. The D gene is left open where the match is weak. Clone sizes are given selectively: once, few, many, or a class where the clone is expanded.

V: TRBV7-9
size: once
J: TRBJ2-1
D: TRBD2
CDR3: CASSLALAGRRGDNEQFF
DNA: TGTGCCAGCAGCTTAGCTCTAGCGGGAAGGCGAGGGGACAATGAGCAGTTCTTC

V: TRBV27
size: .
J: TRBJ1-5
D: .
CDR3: CASSLRWGWDSNQPQHF
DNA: TGTGCCAGCAGTTTACGGTGGGGGTGGGATAGCAATCAGCCCCAGCATTTT

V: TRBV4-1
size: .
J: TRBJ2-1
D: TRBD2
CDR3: CASSQLGLELLDREQFF
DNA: TGCGCCAGCAGCCAATTGGGACTAGAACTTTTGGATCGTGAGCAGTTCTTC

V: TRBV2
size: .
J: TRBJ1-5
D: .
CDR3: CASRSNREMNQPQHF
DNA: TGTGCCAGCAGATCAAACAGGGAGATGAATCAGCCCCAGCATTTT

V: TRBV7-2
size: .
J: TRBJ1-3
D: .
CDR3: CASSLARGNTIYF
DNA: TGTGCCAGCAGCTTAGCGCGTGGAAACACCATATATTTT

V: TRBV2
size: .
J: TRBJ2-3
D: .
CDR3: CASSGVEAPSTDTQYF
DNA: TGTGCCAGCAGTGGAGTGGAAGCACCTAGCACAGATACGCAGTATTTT

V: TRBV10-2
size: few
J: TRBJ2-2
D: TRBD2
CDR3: CASRTSGSNTGELFF
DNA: TGCGCCAGCAGGACTAGCGGTTCGAACACCGGGGAGCTGTTTTTT

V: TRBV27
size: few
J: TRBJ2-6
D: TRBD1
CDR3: CASSFTGGASGANVLTF
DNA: TGTGCCAGCAGTTTTACAGGGGGCGCGTCTGGGGCCAACGTCCTGACTTTC

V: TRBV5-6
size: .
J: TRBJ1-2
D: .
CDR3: CASSLPTTHNYGYTF
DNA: TGTGCCAGCAGCTTGCCAACCACTCATAACTATGGCTACACCTTC

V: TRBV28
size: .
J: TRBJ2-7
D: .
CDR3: CASRPDTGPYEQYF
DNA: TGTGCCAGCAGACCGGACACAGGGCCCTACGAGCAGTACTTC

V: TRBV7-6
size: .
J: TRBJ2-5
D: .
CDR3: CASSLAAAKGQETQYF
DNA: TGTGCCAGCAGCTTAGCTGCGGCTAAGGGCCAAGAGACCCAGTACTTC

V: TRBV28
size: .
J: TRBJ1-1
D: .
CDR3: CASSLFSSIEAFF
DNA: TGTGCCAGCAGTTTATTCAGCAGCATCGAAGCTTTCTTT

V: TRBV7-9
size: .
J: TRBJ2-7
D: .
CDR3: CASSHSYEQYF
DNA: TGTGCCAGCAGCCACTCCTACGAGCAGTACTTC

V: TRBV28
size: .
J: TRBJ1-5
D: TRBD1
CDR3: CASRLTGGSVDQPQHF
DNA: TGTGCCAGCAGACTTACAGGGGGATCGGTGGATCAGCCCCAGCATTTT

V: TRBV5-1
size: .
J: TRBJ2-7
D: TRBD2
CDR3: CASSPRLAGEYEQYF
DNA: TGCGCCAGCAGCCCGAGACTAGCGGGGGAATACGAGCAGTACTTC

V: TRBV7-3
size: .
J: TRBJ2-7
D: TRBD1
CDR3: CASSLVGTGGMYEQYF
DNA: TGTGCCAGCAGCTTAGTGGGGACAGGGGGTATGTACGAGCAGTACTTC

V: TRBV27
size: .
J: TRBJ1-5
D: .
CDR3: CASSFGGSGQPQHF
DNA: TGTGCCAGCAGTTTCGGGGGATCCGGTCAGCCCCAGCATTTT

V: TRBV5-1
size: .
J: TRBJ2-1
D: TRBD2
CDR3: CASSLELASSYNEQFF
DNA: TGCGCCAGCAGCTTGGAACTAGCGAGCTCCTACAATGAGCAGTTCTTC

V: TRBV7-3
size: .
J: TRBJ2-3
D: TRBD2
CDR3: CASSLDLVAGVTDTQYF
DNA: TGTGCCAGCAGCTTAGATCTCGTAGCGGGGGTAACAGATACGCAGTATTTT

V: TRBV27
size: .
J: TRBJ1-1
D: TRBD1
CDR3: CASSTSGGGEAFF
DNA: TGTGCCAGCAGTACCTCAGGGGGCGGTGAAGCTTTCTTT

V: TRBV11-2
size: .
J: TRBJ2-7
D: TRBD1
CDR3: CASSPGTVYEQYF
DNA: TGTGCCAGCAGCCCTGGGACAGTCTACGAGCAGTACTTC

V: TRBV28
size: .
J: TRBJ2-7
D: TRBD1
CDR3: CATLNRGLHYEQYF
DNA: TGTGCCACCCTAAACAGGGGGCTCCACTACGAGCAGTACTTC

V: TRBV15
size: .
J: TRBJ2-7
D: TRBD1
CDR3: CATSGGTGFSYEQYF
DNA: TGTGCCACCAGCGGCGGGACAGGGTTTTCCTACGAGCAGTACTTC

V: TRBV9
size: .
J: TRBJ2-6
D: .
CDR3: CASSVSGANVLTF
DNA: TGTGCCAGCAGCGTAAGTGGGGCCAACGTCCTGACTTTC

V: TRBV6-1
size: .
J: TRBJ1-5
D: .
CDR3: CASMARNQGLEPQHF
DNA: TGTGCCAGCATGGCGAGGAACCAGGGTTTAGAACCCCAGCATTTT

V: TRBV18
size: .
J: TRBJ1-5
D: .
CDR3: CASSPGGNSNQPQHF
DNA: TGTGCCAGCTCACCTGGGGGTAATAGCAATCAGCCCCAGCATTTT

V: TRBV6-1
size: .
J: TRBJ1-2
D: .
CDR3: CASSEEVYGYTF
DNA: TGTGCCAGCAGTGAGGAGGTGTATGGCTACACCTTC

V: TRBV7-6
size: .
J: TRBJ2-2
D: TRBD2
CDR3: CASSPSFAGGHDTGELFF
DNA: TGTGCCAGCAGCCCAAGCTTTGCGGGGGGGCATGACACCGGGGAGCTGTTTTTT

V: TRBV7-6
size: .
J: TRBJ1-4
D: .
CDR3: CASSSSAGKLFF
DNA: TGTGCCAGCAGCTCCTCTGCGGGAAAACTGTTTTTT

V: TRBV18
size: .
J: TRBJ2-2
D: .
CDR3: CASSPRGTGELFF
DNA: TGTGCCAGCTCACCGAGAGGCACCGGGGAGCTGTTTTTT

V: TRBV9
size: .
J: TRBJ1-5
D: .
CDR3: CASSVEGFGGDTQHF
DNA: TGTGCCAGCAGCGTAGAAGGTTTCGGGGGGGATACGCAGCATTTT

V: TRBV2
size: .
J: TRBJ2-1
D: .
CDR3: CASSDGDYNEQFF
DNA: TGTGCCAGCAGTGACGGGGACTACAATGAGCAGTTCTTC

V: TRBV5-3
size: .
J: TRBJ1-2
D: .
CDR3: CARSLTDGYTF
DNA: TGTGCCAGAAGCTTAACTGATGGCTACACCTTC

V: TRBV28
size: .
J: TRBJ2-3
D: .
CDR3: CASSLDETGAGDTQYF
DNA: TGTGCCAGCAGCCTCGATGAAACGGGAGCCGGAGATACGCAGTATTTT

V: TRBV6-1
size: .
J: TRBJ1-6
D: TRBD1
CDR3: CASSEDRAIYNSPLHF
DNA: TGTGCCAGCAGTGAGGACAGGGCAATCTATAATTCACCCCTCCACTTT

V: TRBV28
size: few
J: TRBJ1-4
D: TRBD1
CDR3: CASSEDREANEKLFF
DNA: TGTGCCAGCAGTGAAGACAGGGAGGCTAATGAAAAACTGTTTTTT

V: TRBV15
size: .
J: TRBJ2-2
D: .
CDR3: CATSRDLGTNTGELFF
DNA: TGTGCCACCAGCAGAGACCTCGGCACGAACACCGGGGAGCTGTTTTTT

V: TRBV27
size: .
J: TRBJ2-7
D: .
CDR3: CASSLLGDLGKQYF
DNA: TGTGCCAGCAGTTTATTAGGGGACCTAGGCAAACAGTACTTC

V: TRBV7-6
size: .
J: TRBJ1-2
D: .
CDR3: CASSLEGPLPYGYTF
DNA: TGTGCCAGCAGCTTAGAAGGCCCGTTACCCTATGGCTACACCTTC

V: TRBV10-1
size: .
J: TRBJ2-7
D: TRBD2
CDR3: CASSDRSGGRYEQYF
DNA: TGCGCCAGCAGTGACCGGAGCGGGGGCCGCTACGAGCAGTACTTC

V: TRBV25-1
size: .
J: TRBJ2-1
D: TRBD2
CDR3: CASQLAGLGNEQFF
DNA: TGTGCCAGCCAACTAGCGGGGCTGGGGAATGAGCAGTTCTTC

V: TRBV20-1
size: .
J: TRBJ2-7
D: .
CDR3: CSASYEQYF
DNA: TGCAGTGCTAGTTACGAGCAGTACTTC

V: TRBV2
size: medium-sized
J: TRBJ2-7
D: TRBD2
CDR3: CASKGASGGYPYEQYF
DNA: TGTGCCAGCAAAGGGGCTAGCGGGGGGTATCCCTACGAGCAGTACTTC

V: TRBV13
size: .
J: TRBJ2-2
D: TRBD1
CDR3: CASSLRWDRGWTGELFF
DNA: TGTGCCAGCAGCCTCCGGTGGGACAGGGGATGGACCGGGGAGCTGTTTTTT

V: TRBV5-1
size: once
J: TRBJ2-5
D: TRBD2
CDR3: CASSLWRGVETQYF
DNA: TGCGCCAGCAGCTTGTGGCGGGGGGTAGAGACCCAGTACTTC

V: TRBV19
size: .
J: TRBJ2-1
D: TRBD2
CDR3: CASSIDSGSGDNEQFF
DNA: TGTGCCAGTAGTATAGATAGCGGGAGTGGGGACAATGAGCAGTTCTTC

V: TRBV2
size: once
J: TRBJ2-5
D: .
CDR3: CASIGMEGTQYF
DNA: TGTGCCAGCATCGGGATGGAGGGGACCCAGTACTTC

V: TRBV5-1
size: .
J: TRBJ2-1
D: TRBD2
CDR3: CASSLVRTSGGARSNEQFF
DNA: TGCGCCAGCAGCTTGGTCAGGACTAGCGGGGGGGCGCGGTCCAATGAGCAGTTCTTC

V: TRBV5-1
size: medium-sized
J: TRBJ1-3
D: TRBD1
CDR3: CASSPIGQGAGNTIYF
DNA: TGCGCCAGCAGCCCTATCGGGCAGGGGGCTGGAAACACCATATATTTT

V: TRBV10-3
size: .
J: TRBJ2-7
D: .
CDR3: CAIGRGPSYEQYF
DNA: TGTGCCATCGGAAGGGGACCCTCCTACGAGCAGTACTTC